This paragraph covers one TCR beta chain sequence. Its antigen is still unknown. The PCR made use of 60 Vbeta and 13 Jbeta primers. Profiled with immunoSEQ multiplex PCR; TCRdb holds only in-frame clones, not every one. The data contain under 200,000 clones, roughly 81% of them seen just once; the ten biggest clones take up roughly an eighth. V shed 1 base, J shed 0 bases, and the junction held 3 bases outside the gene matches. Germline CDR1 and CDR2: SGHTA and FQGNSA. CDR3 length equals 16 residues. This sample is drawn from a study of cytomegalovirus exposure and HLA in healthy donors. Findings and caveats of the study: CMV serostatus was the sole immune exposure data available. Most subjects' HLA-A and HLA-B alleles were reportedly predicted from TCR beta sequences.

The origin of this receptor is a woman between 45 and 60 years old in good health and CMV-seronegative. The specimen was PBMCs. The chain combines TRBV7-2 with TRBJ2-1; 7 bases fit TRBD2. CDR3: CASSLGWDYSYNEQFF. The CDR3 bases are TGTGCCAGCAGCTTAGGCTGGGACTACTCCTACAATGAGCAGTTCTTC.